This is a list of T cell receptor beta chains from one sample in a study of CD8+ T cells in alopecia areata. The protocol was immunoSEQ multiplex PCR, while the TCRdb copy is restricted to in-frame clones and leaves out a portion. The table has 130,000 or so clones, around 86% seen once; the top ten hold approximately 13%. The starting material was CD8+ T cells sorted from blood, obtained at week 4, from a patient treated with tofacitinib. These receptors were taken from a human donor with alopecia areata. The CDR3 runs from the conserved cysteine through the conserved F or W. The D gene is left open where the match is weak. Only some rows state a clone size, as once, few, many or a class for expanded clones.

V gene	J gene	D gene	clone size	CDR3 protein	CDR3 DNA
TRBV25-1	TRBJ2-1	TRBD1	few	CASSPSPSTGTDYNEQFF	TGTGCCAGCAGCCCCTCCCCCTCGACAGGGACAGACTACAATGAGCAGTTCTTC
TRBV6-1	TRBJ1-2	.	.	CASSEWPGESDGYTF	TGTGCCAGCAGTGAATGGCCAGGGGAGTCGGATGGCTACACCTTC
TRBV27	TRBJ1-5	.	.	CASRLGGTNLYQPQHF	TGTGCCAGCAGATTGGGCGGGACAAATCTTTATCAGCCCCAGCATTTT
TRBV27	TRBJ1-5	.	.	CASSFADSYNQPQHF	TGTGCCAGCAGTTTTGCGGACAGCTACAATCAGCCCCAGCATTTT
TRBV7-8	TRBJ2-3	.	once	CASSHARAGTDTQYF	TGTGCCAGCAGCCACGCCCGGGCAGGGACAGATACGCAGTATTTT
TRBV5-4	TRBJ2-1	TRBD2	.	CASSLLTGGGEQFF	TGTGCCAGCAGCTTGCTGACGGGAGGAGGTGAGCAGTTCTTC
TRBV7-2	TRBJ2-7	.	.	CASSETLSSYEQYF	TGTGCCAGCAGCGAAACCCTGTCCTCCTACGAGCAGTACTTC
TRBV27	TRBJ2-3	.	.	CASSLSLIRLNTDTQYF	TGTGCCAGCAGTTTGTCCCTTATAAGACTAAACACAGATACGCAGTATTTT
TRBV7-9	TRBJ1-6	.	.	CASSLAPGGTYNSPLHF	TGTGCCAGCAGCTTAGCGCCCGGGGGAACCTATAATTCACCCCTCCACTTT
TRBV4-1	TRBJ1-2	TRBD1	.	CASSTGTGLYGYTF	TGCGCCAGCAGCACCGGGACAGGGCTTTATGGCTACACCTTC
TRBV29-1	TRBJ2-7	.	.	CSVEGNSDEQYF	TGCAGCGTTGAAGGAAACTCGGACGAGCAGTACTTC
TRBV11-2	TRBJ2-7	.	.	CASSLERGDDEQYF	TGTGCCAGCAGCTTAGAAAGGGGGGATGACGAGCAGTACTTC
TRBV7-7	TRBJ2-4	.	once	CASSLALEDRDPIQYF	TGCGCTAGCAGCTTAGCGCTTGAGGACAGAGATCCCATTCAGTACTTC
TRBV7-3	TRBJ2-3	TRBD2	.	CASSFGTTTDTQYF	TGTGCCAGCAGCTTCGGGACTACCACAGATACGCAGTATTTT
TRBV5-1	TRBJ2-1	TRBD2	.	CASSWTSGYFEQFF	TGCGCCAGCAGCTGGACTAGCGGGTACTTTGAGCAGTTCTTC
TRBV7-9	TRBJ2-7	TRBD1	.	CASSSPGTAAYEQYF	TGTGCCAGCAGCTCACCTGGGACAGCCGCCTACGAGCAGTACTTC
TRBV10-2	TRBJ2-7	.	.	CAISDSQKNYEQYF	TGTGCCATCAGTGACAGCCAGAAAAACTACGAGCAGTACTTC
TRBV5-4	TRBJ1-2	.	.	CASSLSWSGWRGYTF	TGTGCCAGCAGCTTGAGTTGGTCAGGGTGGCGTGGCTACACCTTC
TRBV27	TRBJ2-1	TRBD1	.	CASSLGTGFRNEQFF	TGTGCCAGCAGTTTAGGGACAGGGTTTCGCAATGAGCAGTTCTTC
TRBV30	TRBJ2-2	TRBD1	.	CAWEQTGATNTGELFF	TGTGCCTGGGAGCAGACAGGGGCCACGAACACCGGGGAGCTGTTTTTT
TRBV29-1	TRBJ1-1	.	.	CSVTGGTEAFF	TGCAGCGTCACGGGGGGTACTGAAGCTTTCTTT
TRBV27	TRBJ2-7	.	.	CASSLNGAYEQYF	TGTGCCAGCAGTTTAAACGGAGCCTACGAGCAGTACTTC
TRBV29-1	TRBJ2-7	.	.	CSVEQGGEYEQYF	TGCAGCGTCGAACAGGGTGGAGAGTACGAGCAGTACTTC
TRBV7-6	TRBJ2-5	.	.	CASSFGGPSTFQETQYF	TGTGCCAGCAGCTTTGGGGGGCCGTCGACTTTCCAAGAGACCCAGTACTTC
TRBV6-1	TRBJ2-5	.	.	CASSEVSGNQETQYF	TGTGCCAGCAGTGAAGTCTCGGGGAACCAAGAGACCCAGTACTTC
TRBV30	TRBJ2-1	.	.	CAWSVSWGEQFF	TGTGCCTGGAGTGTAAGCTGGGGTGAGCAGTTCTTC
TRBV5-4	TRBJ2-1	TRBD1	.	CASSLDRPRDNEQFF	TGTGCCAGCAGCCTGGACAGGCCCAGGGATAATGAGCAGTTCTTC
TRBV5-1	TRBJ1-5	.	.	CASSLWSGNQPQHF	TGCGCCAGCAGCTTGTGGTCAGGGAATCAGCCCCAGCATTTT
TRBV6-1	TRBJ2-3	TRBD2	.	CASSASGGTDTQYF	TGTGCCAGCAGTGCAAGCGGGGGCACCGATACGCAGTATTTT
TRBV14	TRBJ2-1	.	once	CASSQEWDGSYEQFF	TGTGCCAGCAGCCAAGAATGGGACGGTAGCTATGAGCAGTTCTTC
TRBV2	TRBJ2-4	.	.	CASSVGETKNIQYF	TGTGCCAGCAGTGTGGGGGAAACCAAAAACATTCAGTACTTC
TRBV30	TRBJ2-1	.	.	CAWSQNNYNEQFF	TGTGCCTGGAGCCAGAACAACTACAATGAGCAGTTCTTC
TRBV6-1	TRBJ2-7	TRBD1	.	CASSEWGTGGYEQYF	TGTGCCAGCAGTGAATGGGGGACAGGGGGCTACGAGCAGTACTTC
TRBV7-8	TRBJ2-7	.	.	CASSLATGSYEQYF	TGTGCCAGCAGCTTGGCGACAGGCTCCTACGAGCAGTACTTC
TRBV2	TRBJ2-7	.	.	CASSEEADTYEQYF	TGTGCCAGCAGTGAAGAGGCAGACACCTACGAGCAGTACTTC
TRBV9	TRBJ2-7	.	once	CASSGTAPDEQYF	TGTGCCAGCAGCGGGACAGCCCCGGACGAGCAGTACTTC
TRBV13	TRBJ2-7	.	.	CASSSRDRAYEQYF	TGTGCCAGCAGCTCCCGGGACCGTGCCTACGAGCAGTACTTC
TRBV14	TRBJ1-5	.	.	CASSGAQHF	TGTGCCAGCAGTGGGGCCCAGCATTTT
TRBV5-1	TRBJ1-3	.	.	CASRGGREGNTIYF	TGCGCCAGCAGGGGCGGCAGGGAAGGAAACACCATATATTTT
TRBV5-1	TRBJ2-5	.	.	CASGGEEETQYF	TGCGCCAGCGGTGGTGAGGAAGAGACCCAGTACTTC
TRBV27	TRBJ2-7	TRBD1	.	CASSSPTGPPPYEQYF	TGTGCCAGCAGTTCGCCGACAGGGCCTCCTCCCTACGAGCAGTACTTC
TRBV5-4	TRBJ2-5	.	.	CASSFRGDNQETQYF	TGTGCCAGCAGCTTTAGGGGGGACAACCAAGAGACCCAGTACTTC
TRBV7-8	TRBJ2-1	.	.	CASSSGGRSYNEQFF	TGTGCCAGCAGCTCCGGGGGCCGCTCCTACAATGAGCAGTTCTTC
TRBV4-1	TRBJ2-7	TRBD1	once	CASSERTGGDYEQYF	TGCGCCAGCAGCGAAAGGACAGGGGGGGACTACGAGCAGTACTTC
TRBV4-1	TRBJ2-7	.	.	CASSQSAGSYEQYF	TGCGCCAGCAGCCAATCTGCAGGATCCTACGAGCAGTACTTC
TRBV19	TRBJ2-5	TRBD2	.	CAGDSPGLAGEETQYF	TGTGCCGGCGATAGCCCGGGACTAGCGGGGGAAGAGACCCAGTACTTC
TRBV29-1	TRBJ1-1	.	few	CSVVVRERDTEAFF	TGCAGCGTTGTGGTCAGAGAACGGGACACTGAAGCTTTCTTT
TRBV2	TRBJ2-1	TRBD2	.	CASSPTSGRAGIDNEQFF	TGTGCCAGCAGCCCTACTAGCGGGAGGGCCGGTATCGACAATGAGCAGTTCTTC
TRBV15	TRBJ1-5	.	.	CATSRDRGPGQPQHF	TGTGCCACCAGCAGAGACAGGGGCCCGGGTCAGCCCCAGCATTTT
TRBV5-1	TRBJ2-5	.	.	CASSSPEGASNEETQYF	TGCGCCAGCAGCTCCCCAGAGGGAGCGTCCAACGAAGAGACCCAGTACTTC
TRBV29-1	TRBJ2-1	.	.	CSVEPGLEIYNEQFF	TGCAGCGTTGAACCGGGACTGGAAATATACAATGAGCAGTTCTTC
TRBV7-6	TRBJ2-1	TRBD1	.	CASSLVGQGADNEQFF	TGTGCCAGCAGCTTAGTAGGACAGGGGGCTGACAATGAGCAGTTCTTC
TRBV7-9	TRBJ2-3	TRBD2	.	CASSPPTSGISDTQYF	TGTGCCAGCAGCCCGCCGACTAGCGGGATCTCAGATACGCAGTATTTT
TRBV29-1	TRBJ2-7	.	once	CSVVNPSRYEQYF	TGCAGCGTCGTCAACCCTAGTCGTTACGAGCAGTACTTC
TRBV27	TRBJ2-7	.	.	CASSHIQGTYEQYF	TGTGCCAGCAGCCACATACAGGGTACCTACGAGCAGTACTTC